The clone carrying this T cell receptor beta chain came up once. TCRdb's copy holds only in-frame clones and misses some; the assay was immunoSEQ multiplex PCR. The top ten clones hold almost 6.5% of a sample with approximately 50,000 clones, approximately 89% of them seen once. The sample comes from a study of blood T cell repertoires in COVID-19. This receptor was obtained from a man between 60 and 70 years old with acute or convalescent COVID-19. Input material: peripheral blood.

In DNA, the CDR3 is TGTGCCAGTAGTGACACAGGGTACTACGAGCAGTACTTC. It translates to CASSDTGYYEQYF. This chain connects TRBV19 to TRBJ2-7; D is perhaps TRBD1 (6 bases). The CDR3 spans 13 residues. With 5 bases removed from V and 3 bases from J, the gap between germline ends came to 11 bases. Germline CDR1 reads LNHDA; CDR2 reads SQIVND (reference sequence).